These 2 T cell receptor beta chains were sequenced from one sample in a study of cytomegalovirus exposure and HLA in healthy donors. This PCR relied on a set of 60 Vbeta primers and 13 Jbeta primers. Some clones are missing from TCRdb's copy, which holds only in-frame ones; the method was immunoSEQ multiplex PCR. The repertoire holds some 44,000 clones, around 90% seen once, with around 8% in the top ten. Specimen: PBMCs. The receptor set was obtained from a woman aged 40 to 55 in good health and CMV-seropositive.

This clone has just one count. The genes are TRBV5-1 and TRBJ2-3; 8 nucleotides agree with TRBD1. The CDR3 length is 14 residues. Germline values: CDR1 SGHRS, CDR2 YFSETQ. V was clipped by 4 bases and J by 2 bases; unmatched bases: 3. CDR3 protein: CASSEGQDTDTQYF. The CDR3 coding sequence is TGCGCCAGCAGCGAGGGACAGGACACAGATACGCAGTATTTT.

In its sample, this clone was seen once. The chain uses TRBV7-9 and TRBJ2-2; D perhaps matches TRBD2 (6 bases). Trimming left V 4 bases short and J 0 bases short, with 9 bases between. The CDR3 sequence is 15 residues long. In germline, CDR1 is SEHNR, CDR2 FQNEAQ (reference sequence). The DNA for the CDR3 is TGTGCCAGCAGCTCGGGGACTCCGAACACCGGGGAGCTGTTTTTT. Protein sequence: CASSSGTPNTGELFF.